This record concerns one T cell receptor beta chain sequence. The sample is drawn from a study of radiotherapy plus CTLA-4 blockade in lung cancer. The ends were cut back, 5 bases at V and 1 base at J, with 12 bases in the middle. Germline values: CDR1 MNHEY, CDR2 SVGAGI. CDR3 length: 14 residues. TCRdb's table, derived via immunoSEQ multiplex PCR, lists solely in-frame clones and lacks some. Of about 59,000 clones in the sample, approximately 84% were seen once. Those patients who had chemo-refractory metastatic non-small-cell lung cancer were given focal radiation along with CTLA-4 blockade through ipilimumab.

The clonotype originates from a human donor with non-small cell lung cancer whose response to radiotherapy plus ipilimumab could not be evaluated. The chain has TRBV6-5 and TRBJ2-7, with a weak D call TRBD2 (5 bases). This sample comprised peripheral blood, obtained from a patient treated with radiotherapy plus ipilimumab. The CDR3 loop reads CASSPRTGSYEQYF. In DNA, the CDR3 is TGTGCCAGCAGTCCTCGGACTGGGTCCTACGAGCAGTACTTC.